This TCR beta chain was sequenced during a study of PD-1 blockade in mismatch repair-deficient tumors. Study at large: Patients had 12 mismatch repair-deficient cancer types, all previously treated and progressing.

Germline V CDR1 and CDR2: SGHRS, YFSETQ. The CDR3 totals 16 residues. V dropped 0 bases and J dropped 0 bases, with 9 bases sitting between them. TCRdb's copy holds only in-frame clones and misses some; the assay was immunoSEQ multiplex PCR. This table has some 100,000 clones, 70% to 85% appearing once. Study results and limitations: Tumor-resident clones, often undetectable pretreatment in blood, expanded then contracted after pembrolizumab.

For this clone: The antigen remains undetermined.

All patients were mismatch repair deficient, assessed by either PCR or immunohistochemistry. A few pembrolizumab responders had their TCRs sequenced. The gene calls are TRBV5-1 and TRBJ2-2; no reliable D call. Sequences were derived from peripheral blood, sampled approximately 8 months after starting pembrolizumab. This clonotype was sampled from an adult with mismatch repair-deficient cancer. In DNA form, the CDR3 reads TGCGCCAGCAGCTTGGTCCCAGGCTCGAACACCGGGGAGCTGTTTTTT. Protein product: CASSLVPGSNTGELFF.